The rows below give T cell receptor beta chains drawn from one sample of a study of shared clonotypes between healthy human individuals. Only in-frame clones appear in the TCRdb table, and some are missing; sequencing was by immunoSEQ multiplex PCR. The sample has 1,400,000 or so clones; just under 99% are singletons. The sample was naive CD4+ T cells sorted from blood. The receptors originated from a man younger than 45 in good health. Each CDR3 is given with its conserved first and last residue. Fields, in order: J gene, V gene, CDR3 protein.

J: TRBJ1-1
V: TRBV7-2
CDR3: CASSLNLDHTEAFF

J: TRBJ2-1
V: TRBV6-1
CDR3: CASKRDHSYNEQFF

J: TRBJ2-2
V: TRBV19
CDR3: CASSPSGNTGELFF

J: TRBJ2-1
V: TRBV7-2
CDR3: CASSLFTPRGRSSYNEQFF

J: TRBJ2-1
V: TRBV28
CDR3: CASSLTAGLAGFGEQFF

J: TRBJ1-5
V: TRBV29-1
CDR3: CSVGGGDGSNQPQHF

J: TRBJ2-7
V: TRBV6-1
CDR3: CASSEKPVSHEQYF

J: TRBJ2-5
V: TRBV30
CDR3: CAWSDGTKYQETQYF

J: TRBJ2-1
V: TRBV20-1
CDR3: CSAVAGNEQFF

J: TRBJ2-7
V: TRBV6-1
CDR3: CASSDQGGASEQYF

J: TRBJ2-5
V: TRBV7-2
CDR3: CASSLRDRGGVQETQYF

J: TRBJ2-3
V: TRBV10-3
CDR3: CAISLAGGQDTQYF

J: TRBJ2-7
V: TRBV28
CDR3: CASSLNRYEQYF

J: TRBJ2-3
V: TRBV6-5
CDR3: CASAQLGQGRDTQYF

J: TRBJ2-2
V: TRBV5-1
CDR3: CASSPGTDTGELFF

J: TRBJ1-2
V: TRBV6-6
CDR3: CASSYSEDLYGYTF

J: TRBJ1-5
V: TRBV28
CDR3: CASSLSSQAQHF

J: TRBJ2-2
V: TRBV15
CDR3: CATSREAGNGELFF

J: TRBJ2-1
V: TRBV5-4
CDR3: CASSLVAGASYNEQFF

J: TRBJ2-7
V: TRBV7-2
CDR3: CASSLIAGGPSYEQYF

J: TRBJ2-7
V: TRBV5-1
CDR3: CASSLGGGYEQYF

J: TRBJ2-7
V: TRBV6-5
CDR3: CASSPDRNYEQYF

J: TRBJ2-3
V: TRBV28
CDR3: CAEAEGLAGASTSTDTQYF

J: TRBJ2-2
V: TRBV28
CDR3: CASSSNKGLAGNTGELFF

J: TRBJ2-3
V: TRBV5-5
CDR3: CASSLGGSLTDTQYF

J: TRBJ2-7
V: TRBV6-6
CDR3: CASSYSRSAGDYEQYF

J: TRBJ1-1
V: TRBV7-3
CDR3: CASSFTSNTEAFF

J: TRBJ2-2
V: TRBV4-1
CDR3: CASSQVEGQGFTGELFF

J: TRBJ1-2
V: TRBV6-5
CDR3: CASSYSTGTGGYTF

J: TRBJ1-1
V: TRBV11-2
CDR3: CASVAANTEAFF

J: TRBJ2-6
V: TRBV7-2
CDR3: CASSPGQANVLTF

J: TRBJ2-7
V: TRBV2
CDR3: CATSSGSWGYEQYF

J: TRBJ1-5
V: TRBV7-2
CDR3: CASSPGGGRVGQPQHF

J: TRBJ1-1
V: TRBV19
CDR3: CASSAQQVLGTEAFF

J: TRBJ1-4
V: TRBV18
CDR3: CASSPRGDPNEKLFF

J: TRBJ1-1
V: TRBV4-3
CDR3: CASSQESVAEAFF

J: TRBJ2-1
V: TRBV29-1
CDR3: CSVSPTRTVSSYNEQFF

J: TRBJ2-1
V: TRBV19
CDR3: CASSNQERNSYNEQFF

J: TRBJ1-2
V: TRBV28
CDR3: CASSSGRVNYGYTF

J: TRBJ2-1
V: TRBV5-1
CDR3: CASSLGAGVYNEQFF

J: TRBJ2-2
V: TRBV11-3
CDR3: CASSFSGNTGELFF